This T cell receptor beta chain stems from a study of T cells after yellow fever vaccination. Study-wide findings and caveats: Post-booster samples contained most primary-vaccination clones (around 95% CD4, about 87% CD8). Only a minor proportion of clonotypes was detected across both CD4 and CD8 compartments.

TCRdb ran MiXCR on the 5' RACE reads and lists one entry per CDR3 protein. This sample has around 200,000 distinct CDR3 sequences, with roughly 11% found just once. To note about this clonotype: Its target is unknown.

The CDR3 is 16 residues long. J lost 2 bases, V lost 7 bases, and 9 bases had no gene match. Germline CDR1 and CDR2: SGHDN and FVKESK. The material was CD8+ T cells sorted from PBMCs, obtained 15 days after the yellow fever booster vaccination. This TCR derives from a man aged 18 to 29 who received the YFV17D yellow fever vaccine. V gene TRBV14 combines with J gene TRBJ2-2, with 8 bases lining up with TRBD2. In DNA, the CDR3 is TGTGCCAGCACACCATCGGGGGGGGAAAACACCGGGGAGCTGTTTTTT. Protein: CASTPSGGENTGELFF. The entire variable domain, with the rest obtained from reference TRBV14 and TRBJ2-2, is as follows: EAGVTQFPSHSVIEKGQTVTLRCDPISGHDNLYWYRRVMGKEIKFLLHFVKESKQDESGMPNNRFLAERTGGTYSTLKVQPAELEDSGVYFCASTPSGGENTGELFFGEGSRLTVL.